This is a list of T cell receptor beta chains from one sample in a study of blood T cell repertoires in COVID-19. Libraries were prepared by immunoSEQ multiplex PCR; TCRdb keeps only in-frame clonotypes and omits some of them. The sample shows 280,000 or so clones, 87% of them seen only once. Sequencing was carried out using PBMCs or T cells enriched from blood (not recorded which). These TCRs come from a woman between 40 and 55 years old who had recovered from COVID-19. Both conserved end residues are part of each CDR3. D genes are given only for firm matches. Clone size is not always given. Where it is, it says once, few, many or a class for expanded clones.

.	TRBJ1-4	TRBV15	TRBD1	TGTGCCACCAGGAGGACAGGGGGCGAGGGAAAACTGTTTTTT	CATRRTGGEGKLFF
.	TRBJ1-5	TRBV27	.	TGTGCCAGCCCAGGGGTCAATCAGCCCCAGCATTTT	CASPGVNQPQHF
.	TRBJ2-1	TRBV24-1	TRBD2	TGTGCCACCAGTGACCAGACTAGCGGGGTCTCCTACAATGAGCAGTTCTTC	CATSDQTSGVSYNEQFF
.	TRBJ2-3	TRBV2	.	TGTGCCAGCAGTGACGGGGGACTGGGCACAGATACGCAGTATTTT	CASSDGGLGTDTQYF
few	TRBJ1-5	TRBV7-6	.	TGTGCCAGCAGCATTGGTCAGTCCCAGCCCCAGCATTTT	CASSIGQSQPQHF
.	TRBJ2-1	TRBV6-5	TRBD2	TGTGCCAGCAGGTCCCCGGGACTAGCGGGTACCGGGTTCTTC	CASRSPGLAGTGFF
.	TRBJ2-2	TRBV19	TRBD2	TGTGCCAGTAGTGGTCCTAGCGGGCTGAACACCGGGGAGCTGTTTTTT	CASSGPSGLNTGELFF
.	TRBJ2-7	TRBV5-1	TRBD1	TGCGCCAGCAGCTTGGGGGACAGGGAGGAGCAGTACTTC	CASSLGDREEQYF
.	TRBJ2-1	TRBV9	.	TGTGCCAGCAGCCCGGGGGACTCCTACAATGAGCAGTTCTTC	CASSPGDSYNEQFF
once	TRBJ2-5	TRBV21-1	.	TGTGCCAGCAGCCTTCCGGGCAGAAACAGCGGGAGGACCCAAGAGACCCAGTACTTC	CASSLPGRNSGRTQETQYF
.	TRBJ2-7	TRBV3-1/TRBV3-2	TRBD1	TGTGCCAGCAGCCTCATTGGACAGGGGGCGGACGAGCAGTACTTC	CASSLIGQGADEQYF
once	TRBJ2-5	TRBV3-1/TRBV3-2	.	TGTGCCAGCAGCCAAGATTGGGGGGAAGAGACCCAGTACTTC	CASSQDWGEETQYF
once	TRBJ2-5	TRBV30	TRBD1	TGTGCCTGGAGTGGACCGACAGGGCCCTCTCAAGAGACCCAGTACTTC	CAWSGPTGPSQETQYF
.	TRBJ2-1	TRBV2	TRBD2	TGTGCCAGCAGTGCCGGGGCTAGCGGTTACAATGAGCAGTTCTTC	CASSAGASGYNEQFF
.	TRBJ1-5	TRBV20-1	TRBD1	TGCAGTGCTAGTTTGGGACAGGGGGCCGGCCAGCCCCAGCATTTT	CSASLGQGAGQPQHF
.	TRBJ2-1	TRBV12-3/TRBV12-4	.	TGTGCCAGCAGTTTTATTCGGAATGAGCAGTTCTTC	CASSFIRNEQFF
once	TRBJ2-7	TRBV7-2	TRBD1	TGTGCCAGCAGCATGGGACAGGCCCTAACCTACGAGCAGTACTTC	CASSMGQALTYEQYF
.	TRBJ1-1	TRBV5-1	TRBD1	TGCGCCAGCAGCTCTATGACAGGGGGCACTGAAGCTTTCTTT	CASSSMTGGTEAFF